This TCR beta chain comes out of a study of blood T cell repertoires in COVID-19. Study-level information: Collection of acute and convalescent COVID-19 samples took place in the United States, Italy and Spain.

The study recruited people aged about 18 to 89 years across approximately 25 US areas. From germline, CDR1 is MNHEY and CDR2 SVGAGI. Trimming took 6 bases from V and 8 from J, leaving 13 bases between them. The CDR3 totals 13 residues. Assay used: immunoSEQ multiplex PCR; TCRdb lists only in-frame clones, some missing. The table has hundreds of thousands of clones, around nine tenths seen once. V usage is TRBV6-5 and J usage is TRBJ1-4; a weak D match, TRBD1 (6 bases). Sequenced material: PBMCs or T cells enriched from blood (not recorded which). The TCR sequence derives from a woman aged 45-60 years who had recovered from COVID-19. The CDR3 DNA follows: TGTGCCAGCAGAGGGACACCGGGCGAAAAACTGTTTTTT. It codes for CASRGTPGEKLFF.